This T cell receptor (beta chain) emerged from a study of T cells after somatic rescue of genetic block. The sample holds a few counts of this clone. Produced via immunoSEQ multiplex PCR; TCRdb's table is partial and in-frame only. The table has fewer than 15,000 clones, approximately 70% seen once. The CDR3 runs to 16 residues. V gave up 4 bases and J gave up 4 bases, with 19 bases separating them. The V gene's germline CDR1 is SGHAT and CDR2 FQDESV (reference sequence). The sequence was collected from a boy between 10 and 17 years old. The chain uses TRBV11-1 and TRBJ1-2; no reliable D call. Sequencing used peripheral blood mononuclear cells (PBMCs). CDR3 sequence: CASSSSQWAPSYGYTF. The CDR3 coding sequence is TGTGCCAGCAGCTCCTCTCAGTGGGCTCCCAGCTATGGCTACACCTTC.